This entry lists 30 T cell receptor beta chains sequenced from one sample in a study of cytomegalovirus exposure and HLA in healthy donors. The PCR used 60 Vbeta and 13 Jbeta primers. The table came from immunoSEQ multiplex PCR; TCRdb's copy has only in-frame clones and leaves some out. The sample lists about 140,000 clones; roughly three quarters were seen once. Input material: PBMCs. The receptors derive from a woman aged 40-49 years in good health and CMV-seronegative.

The CDR3 bases are TGTGCCAGCAGCAAGGGACAGGGCCATAATGAAAAACTGTTTTTT. Translated, it gives CASSKGQGHNEKLFF. The V and J genes are TRBV7-8 and TRBJ1-4; 9 nucleotides line up with TRBD1. Trimming took 5 bases from V and 4 from J; bases not matched to a gene: 5. Germline V gene lookup returns CDR1 SGHVS and CDR2 FQNEAQ. CDR3 length: 15 amino acids.

This clone was seen once. This chain joins TRBV7-6 and TRBJ2-7, with 7 nucleotides matching TRBD1. V was pared by 0 bases and J by 6 bases, with 8 bases of the junction left unmatched. CDR1 SGHVS and CDR2 FNYEAQ come from the germline V gene. The CDR3 spans 15 residues. Here the CDR3 reads CASSLAGDSPSEQYF. The CDR3 bases are TGTGCCAGCAGCTTAGCTGGGGACAGCCCATCCGAGCAGTACTTC. Based on the CDR3 plus reference TRBV7-6 and TRBJ2-7, the full variable domain is GAGVSQSPRYKVTKRGQDVALRCDPISGHVSLYWYRQALGQGPEFLTYFNYEAQQDKSGLPNDRFSAERPEGSISTLTIQRTEQRDSAMYRCASSLAGDSPSEQYFGPGTRLTVT.

The chain links TRBV11-2 to TRBJ1-1; tentatively, D is TRBD1 (5 bases). The V end was cut by 3 bases, the J end by 1 base, with 6 bases between. Germline loops: CDR1 SGHAT, CDR2 FQNNGV. CDR3 length: 13 residues. The CDR3 spells CASSLGPNTEAFF. CDR3 bases: TGTGCCAGCAGCTTGGGGCCGAACACTGAAGCTTTCTTT. Supplemented by reference TRBV11-2 and TRBJ1-1, the full variable domain reads EAGVAQSPRYKIIEKRQSVAFWCNPISGHATLYWYQQILGQGPKLLIQFQNNGVVDDSQLPKDRFSAERLKGVDSTLKIQPAKLEDSAVYLCASSLGPNTEAFFGQGTRLTVV.

The chain is built from TRBV6-6 and TRBJ2-2, with 12 bases identical to TRBD2. Germline lookup yields CDR1 MNHNY and CDR2 SVGAGI (reference sequence). The length of the CDR3 is 16 residues. The V segment lost 6 bases and the J segment 3 bases; nucleotides outside the gene matches: 5. The chain's CDR3 is CASRKTSGRDTGELFF. The CDR3 nucleotides read TGTGCCAGCAGGAAGACTAGCGGGAGAGACACCGGGGAGCTGTTTTTT.

This clone was detected once. This chain connects TRBV19 to TRBJ1-2; D possibly corresponds to TRBD1 (6 bases). The V and J ends lost 0 bases and 1 base respectively, with 12 bases between them. Per germline, CDR1 LNHDA and CDR2 SQIVND (reference sequence). The CDR3 totals 16 residues. Here the CDR3 DNA reads TGTGCCAGTAGTATAGATGCCCGGACAGATAACTATGGCTACACCTTC. Its protein is CASSIDARTDNYGYTF.

The chain combines TRBV18 with TRBJ2-5; 7 bases fit TRBD2. Germline CDR1 is KGHSH and CDR2 is LQKENI. With 3 bases clipped from V and 4 bases from J, the junction kept 8 bases outside the gene matches. This CDR3 contains 15 residues. CDR3 nucleotides: TGTGCCAGCTCACCCGGTGGCGGGAGTAGAGAGACCCAGTACTTC. Translation: CASSPGGGSRETQYF. The variable domain in full, completed from reference TRBV18 and TRBJ2-5, reads NAGVMQNPRHLVRRRGQEARLRCSPMKGHSHVYWYRQLPEEGLKFMVYLQKENIIDESGMPKERFSAEFPKEGPSILRIQQVVRGDSAAYFCASSPGGGSRETQYFGPGTRLLVL.

This chain connects TRBV18 to TRBJ1-2; possible D gene TRBD1, 6 bases. The CDR3 runs 13 residues. V was cut by 1 base and J by 6 bases, with 9 bases left in between. Germline V gives CDR1 KGHSH, CDR2 LQKENI. CDR3 residues: CASSPQGGNGYTF. The CDR3 coding sequence is TGTGCCAGCTCACCACAGGGGGGGAATGGCTACACCTTC. The complete variable domain, with remaining parts taken from reference TRBV18 and TRBJ1-2, reads NAGVMQNPRHLVRRRGQEARLRCSPMKGHSHVYWYRQLPEEGLKFMVYLQKENIIDESGMPKERFSAEFPKEGPSILRIQQVVRGDSAAYFCASSPQGGNGYTFGSGTRLTVV.

This clone was detected once. The V call is TRBV30, the J call TRBJ1-2; TRBD1 agrees at 10 bases. With 3 bases clipped from V and 6 bases from J, the junction kept 4 bases outside the gene matches. Germline V gives CDR1 GTSNPN, CDR2 SVGIG (reference sequence). This CDR3 has 13 amino acids. CDR3 DNA: TGTGCCTGGAGCGTTGGGACAGGGGATGGCTACACCTTC. Its translation: CAWSVGTGDGYTF.

The chain links TRBV25-1 to TRBJ2-1; 9 bases map to TRBD2. This CDR3 is built from 15 residues. Germline CDR1 reads MGHDK; CDR2 reads SYGVNS. The V and J ends lost 3 bases and 4 bases, in that order; junction bases with no gene match: 4. CDR3 protein: CASSDAAGGYNEQFF. The CDR3 nucleotides are TGTGCCAGCAGTGATGCGGCGGGAGGGTACAATGAGCAGTTCTTC.

The V call is TRBV19, the J call TRBJ2-6, with TRBD2 as a possible D gene (6 bases). From germline, CDR1 is LNHDA and CDR2 SQIVND (reference sequence). V gave up 3 bases and J gave up 2 bases, with 14 bases separating them. The length of the CDR3 is 17 residues. Here the CDR3 DNA reads TGTGCCAGTAGTATTTGGGGTGGGAGGACTGGGGCCAACGTCCTGACTTTC. Translation: CASSIWGGRTGANVLTF.

The chain carries TRBV6-6 and TRBJ2-5, with a tentative D call TRBD1 (7 bases). The DNA end favors TRBJ2-7, so the J call may be wrong. The CDR3 loop spans 14 amino acids. Looked up from germline, CDR1 is MNHNY and CDR2 is SVGAGI (reference sequence). CDR3 amino acids: CASSETGTPHEQYF. The CDR3 coding sequence is TGTGCCAGCAGTGAGACAGGGACTCCACACGAGCAGTACTTC.

V is TRBV6-1 and J is TRBJ1-5; the D gene is possibly TRBD1 (5 bases). Trimming removed 8 bases at V and 7 bases at J, with 15 bases between. In germline, CDR1 is MNHNS, CDR2 SASEGT. This CDR3 spans 13 amino acids. CDR3 sequence: CASCRQIRQPQHF. CDR3 in DNA: TGTGCCAGCTGTAGACAGATACGGCAGCCCCAGCATTTT.

The chain employs TRBV6-1 and TRBJ1-5, with a tentative D call TRBD1 (5 bases). Germline-derived CDR1 and CDR2 are MNHNS and SASEGT. Trimming stripped 4 bases from V and 4 bases from J, with 11 bases between. This CDR3 is 14 amino acids long. Written as DNA, the CDR3 is TGTGCCAGCAGTGTTACAGGAAAGAATCAGCCCCAGCATTTT. Protein product: CASSVTGKNQPQHF.

The chain links TRBV2 to TRBJ1-2; 7 bases match TRBD1. Trimming at V came to 5 bases and at J to 8 bases, leaving 17 bases not matched to a gene. Germline-derived CDR1 and CDR2 are SNHLY and FYNNEI. The CDR3 spans 16 residues. CDR3 coding DNA: TGTGCCAGCAGTTATATTACAGGGGCGGTCGGAAACGGCTACACCTTC. Translated: CASSYITGAVGNGYTF.

The V and J genes are TRBV19 and TRBJ1-5, with 7 bases lining up with TRBD1. After removal of 1 base from V and 6 bases from J, the junction contained 9 bases not matched to a gene. The CDR3 totals 16 residues. Per the germline V gene, CDR1 is LNHDA and CDR2 is SQIVND (reference sequence). This CDR3 reads CASSIGHRGGGQPQHF. The CDR3 coding sequence is TGTGCCAGTAGTATAGGCCATCGAGGGGGCGGTCAGCCCCAGCATTTT.

V gene TRBV6-1 combines with J gene TRBJ1-3; D gene ambiguous. The CDR3 runs to 14 residues. Germline V gene sequence: CDR1 MNHNS, CDR2 SASEGT. V shed 6 bases and J shed 0 bases, with 9 bases lying between them. The CDR3 loop is CASSPSYSGNTIYF. CDR3 sequence (DNA): TGTGCCAGCAGCCCCAGTTACTCTGGAAACACCATATATTTT.

This chain uses TRBV23-1 with TRBJ1-2; D is ambiguous. TRBV23-1 is flagged as an ORF with uncertain function. The CDR3 has 16 residues. Trimming took 0 bases from V and 4 from J, leaving 15 bases between them. The CDR3 DNA follows: TGCGCCAGCAGTCAATCTTGCCCTATATATCGCTATGGCTACACCTTC. It specifies CASSQSCPIYRYGYTF.

This clone was seen only a few times. V gene TRBV6-1 combines with J gene TRBJ2-2; D is ambiguous. Germline V gene lookup returns CDR1 MNHNS and CDR2 SASEGT. This CDR3 comprises 13 residues. Trimming left V 3 bases short and J 3 bases short, with 5 bases between. For the CDR3, the DNA is TGTGCCAGCAGTGAGGCGGACACCGGGGAGCTGTTTTTT. Translated: CASSEADTGELFF.

The chain uses TRBV6-5 and TRBJ1-5; D possibly corresponds to TRBD1 (6 bases). V lost 6 bases and J lost 3, with 9 bases in between. CDR3 length: 13 amino acids. Germline V lookup: CDR1 MNHEY, CDR2 SVGAGI. Written as DNA, the CDR3 is TGTGCCAGCAGCGGACAGCTCAATCAGCCCCAGCATTTT. Its protein product is CASSGQLNQPQHF.

There are a few counts of this clone. V usage is TRBV5-1 and J usage is TRBJ1-1, with TRBD1 as a possible D gene (6 bases). CDR1 and CDR2 from the germline V gene are SGHRS and YFSETQ. V dropped 4 bases and J dropped 3 bases, with 22 bases sitting between them. This CDR3 has 17 residues. CDR3 nucleotides: TGCGCCAGCAGCCCTACCCCTGGCAACAGGGATGACACTGAAGCTTTCTTT. Its protein product is CASSPTPGNRDDTEAFF.

CDR3 nucleotide sequence: TGTGCCAGCAGCTTGGGGACCCTCAGACTAGCGGGAGGTGCCGAGCAGTACTTC. This sequence encodes CASSLGTLRLAGGAEQYF. V usage is TRBV5-4 and J usage is TRBJ2-7, with 13 bases matching TRBD2. Looked up from germline, CDR1 is SGHNT and CDR2 is YYREEE (reference sequence). V lost 0 bases to trimming and J lost 6 bases; unmatched junction nucleotides: 12. CDR3 size: 18 residues.

The chain couples TRBV30 to TRBJ2-2; possible D gene TRBD1, 5 bases. Per the germline V gene, CDR1 is GTSNPN and CDR2 is SVGIG (reference sequence). The CDR3 has 11 amino acids. Trimming took 3 bases from V and 6 from J, leaving 5 bases between them. CDR3 in amino acids: CAWSRAGELFF. The DNA for the CDR3 is TGTGCCTGGAGCAGGGCCGGGGAGCTGTTTTTT.

This rearrangement joins TRBV9 to TRBJ1-1; no firm D call. The CDR3 loop spans 14 amino acids. Germline CDR1 reads SGDLS; CDR2 reads YYNGEE. Trimming pared 0 bases from V and 11 bases from J, leaving 17 bases between. CDR3 protein: CASSVVDAGSAAFF. The CDR3 bases are TGTGCCAGCAGCGTAGTTGATGCCGGGAGTGCGGCTTTCTTT.

This clone was found many times. J is TRBJ2-6 and V is TRBV29-1; D call uncertain. CDR3 length equals 13 residues. V lost 6 bases, J lost 4 bases, and 10 bases lay in between. Germline V gene sequence: CDR1 SQVTM, CDR2 ANQGSEA. Here the CDR3 DNA reads TGCAGCGTGAGTTTGTCCGGGGCCAACGTCCTGACTTTC. This encodes CSVSLSGANVLTF.

The gene calls are TRBV7-8 and TRBJ1-2; D is unclear. This CDR3 is 13 amino acids long. V lost 0 bases to trimming and J lost 5 bases, with 7 bases between them. Germline V gene lookup returns CDR1 SGHVS and CDR2 FQNEAQ. CDR3 amino acids: CASSLARLYGYTF. The CDR3, as DNA: TGTGCCAGCAGCTTAGCCCGACTATATGGCTACACCTTC.

DNA of the CDR3: TGTGCCAGCAGCCCCCGGGACAGGGGCAACTATGGCTACACCTTC. Translated, it gives CASSPRDRGNYGYTF. V is TRBV5-8 and J is TRBJ1-2, with TRBD1 matching 10 bases. Trimming cost V 4 bases and J 2 bases; bases outside gene matches: 5. Germline loops: CDR1 SGHTS, CDR2 YDEGEE. The CDR3 loop spans 15 amino acids.

The chain uses TRBV7-2 and TRBJ1-2, with TRBD1 matching 7 bases. V lost 5 bases and J lost 4; bases outside the gene matches: 10. The CDR3 consists of 15 residues. Germline loops: CDR1 SGHTA, CDR2 FQGNSA. CDR3 DNA: TGTGCCAGCAGCCTAACGACCACAGGGGTCTATGGCTACACCTTC. This gives the protein CASSLTTTGVYGYTF.

The J gene is TRBJ2-1, the V gene TRBV10-3; 9 bases line up with TRBD1. The CDR3 length is 16 residues. The ends lost 6 bases at V and 6 bases at J; junction bases unmatched: 12. Germline CDR1 ENHRY, CDR2 SYGVKD. CDR3 bases: TGTGCCATCAGCCTCGGACCGGGACAGGGCTTCAATGAGCAGTTCTTC. It specifies CAISLGPGQGFNEQFF.

Concerning this clone itself: Other nucleotide sequences in the sample specify the same CDR3. The CDR3: CASSIGQGNQPQHF. DNA of the CDR3: TGTGCCAGTAGTATCGGACAGGGGAATCAGCCCCAGCATTTT. The chain couples TRBV19 to TRBJ1-5, with 9 bases matching TRBD1. The CDR3 contains 14 residues. The V gene's germline CDR1 is LNHDA and CDR2 SQIVND (reference sequence). V gave up 3 bases and J gave up 4 bases; unmatched junction bases: 1. The complete variable domain, with remaining parts taken from reference TRBV19 and TRBJ1-5, reads DGGITQSPKYLFRKEGQNVTLSCEQNLNHDAMYWYRQDPGQGLRLIYYSQIVNDFQKGDIAEGYSVSREKKESFPLTVTSAQKNPTAFYLCASSIGQGNQPQHFGDGTRLSIL.

The V call is TRBV4-1, the J call TRBJ1-2; 9 bases match TRBD1. There are 15 residues in the CDR3. Germline-derived CDR1 and CDR2 are MGHRA and YSYEKL. Unmatched junction bases numbered 9, after V lost 4 bases and J lost 6 bases. In DNA form, the CDR3 reads TGCGCCAGCAGCCTTGACCATACAGGGGGCGATGGCTACACCTTC. Translating it yields CASSLDHTGGDGYTF.